This entry is about one TCR beta chain. This clonotype was seen at least ten times. Its antigen is not yet known. Per-base qualities were not stored, and no clone one base away is much larger. The receptor library was made with 5' RACE. For sequencing, a NextSeq 500 was employed. In the TCR library protocol, a unique molecular identifier was attached to each TCR cDNA molecule so that PCR and sequencing errors could be corrected. On the study's bioinformatics: Decombinator tools were used for TCR identification, UMI-based error correction and CDR3 extraction. TCRs above a frequency of 2 per 1,000, corresponding to the top 1% of the tumor frequency distribution, were defined as expanded. Expanded tumor TCRs statistically deemed absent (corrected P<0.05) from at least one tumor region were classed as regional, and all other expanded tumor TCRs were classed as ubiquitous. Rényi diversity was computed with the R vegan package after subsampling each repertoire 100 times to 5,000 TCRs. CDR3 similarity networks were built from amino acid triplet string-kernel similarity, connecting CDR3s with pairwise similarity above 0.82. The public reads were reanalyzed by TCRdb: fastp trimming at Q25, MiXCR alignment, in-frame beta chains only. Rows are unified per CDR3 protein, each entry keeping the most common DNA and genes. TCRdb's processing, not the study's, gives the V and J calls here. This sample is represented by some 6,000 distinct CDR3 sequences; roughly a tenth of them were singletons. The ten biggest clones cover less than 30% of the sample.

The CDR3 measures 14 amino acids from cysteine to phenylalanine. The read is trimmed to its CDR3 DNA, 42 bases read in frame from base 1. From a lookup of the germline V gene, CDR1 and CDR2 are SGDLS and YYNGEE. V loses 1 base, J loses 0 bases, and the germline ends lie 6 bases apart. In light of the paper, this sample's time point label describes: sample taken at primary tumor resection. The donors were approximately 70 patients from the lung TRACERx cohort who had early-stage, untreated non-small cell lung cancer. TCR sequencing used whole RNA extracted from tumor and nontumor lung tissue, or from cryopreserved PBMC samples, without cell sorting. A patient was chosen for TCR sequencing only when enough RNA was available from at least two tumor regions. Tumor and adjacent nontumor lung specimens were reviewed by a lung pathologist before selection. The sample originates from a study of spatial heterogeneity in lung cancer (dated by TCRdb to about 2019). The study in broad terms: Beta-chain transcripts were consistently detected in greater numbers than alpha-chain transcripts, which likely reflects a higher abundance of beta-chain transcripts. In the raw uncorrected reads, each unique combination of TCR and UMI appeared more than ten times on average. In non-small cell lung cancer, the study quantitatively compared TCR alpha and beta repertoires across several tumor regions, matched nontumor lung, and blood. At surgery, both alpha and beta chains were TCR-sequenced in roughly 200 tumor regions, 63 to 80 matched nontumor lung samples and some 60 PBMC samples. In tumor regions, TCR transcript counts showed a strong correlation with a T cell transcriptional module score from matched bulk RNA-seq. TCR repertoire features were related to nonsynonymous mutation counts determined by whole-exome sequencing of tumor tissue. The study at large found these results: Counts of ubiquitous and regional expanded TCRs correlated with counts of ubiquitous and regional nonsynonymous mutations, respectively. TCR-seq coverage of tumor T cells was estimated at only around 6.7% for alpha chains and 13% for beta chains. A correlation was observed between the number of expanded intratumoral alpha and beta TCRs and the tumor nonsynonymous mutation count. Confirming at a functional level the hypothesis that regional TCRs recognize regional mutations was considered to require additional single-cell paired TCR alpha and beta sequencing.

The chain is made from TRBV9 and TRBJ2-3; the D gene is not confidently resolved. This material consisted of lung tumor tissue, taken at surgery. The clonotype comes from a female donor with early-stage non-small cell lung cancer. The DNA is as follows: TGTGCCAGCAGCGTAAGCAGAAGCACAGATACGCAGTATTTT. Its protein product is CASSVSRSTDTQYF.